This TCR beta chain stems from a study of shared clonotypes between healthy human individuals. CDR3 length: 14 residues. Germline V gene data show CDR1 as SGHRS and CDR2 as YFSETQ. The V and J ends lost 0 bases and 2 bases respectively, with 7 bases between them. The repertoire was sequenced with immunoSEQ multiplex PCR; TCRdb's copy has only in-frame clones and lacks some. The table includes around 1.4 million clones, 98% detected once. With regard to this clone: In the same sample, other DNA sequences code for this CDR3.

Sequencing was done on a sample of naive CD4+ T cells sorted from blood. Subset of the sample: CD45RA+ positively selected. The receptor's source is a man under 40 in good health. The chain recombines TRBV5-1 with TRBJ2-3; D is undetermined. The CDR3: CASSLDSPTDTQYF. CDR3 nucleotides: TGCGCCAGCAGCTTGGACAGCCCCACAGATACGCAGTATTTT.